The clone carrying this TCR beta chain was counted only a few times. What it binds is not known. This entry comes from a study of vaccination effects on CD4 cells after COVID-19. On the study more broadly: Post-vaccine specimens arrived a median 72 days past the second dose.

Study results and limitations: Convalescent patients numbered few in the study; early post-infection timepoints were missing entirely. Marked contraction was observed in infection-induced and vaccine-induced clones late after vaccination.

The protocol was immunoSEQ multiplex PCR, while the TCRdb copy is restricted to in-frame clones and leaves out a portion. The data contain approximately 16,000 clones, 70% of them singletons. Antigen-specific CD4+ T cells were first expanded with viral peptide pools by the ViraFEST assay and only then sequenced. Having been cultured for less than 13 days, the cells underwent CD4+ T cell isolation. Participants were given two doses of BNT162b2 or mRNA-1273 vaccine. Sequenced material: CD4+ T cells from PBMCs cultured with SARS-CoV-2 spike peptides, taken after COVID-19 vaccination. The source of this sequence is a human donor who received a COVID-19 vaccine.

The CDR3 is CSVARQGEGDTQYF. CDR3 DNA: TGCAGCGTTGCCCGACAGGGCGAGGGAGATACGCAGTATTTT. The V call is TRBV29-1, the J call TRBJ2-3, with 7 bases lining up with TRBD1. This CDR3 is 14 amino acids long. Unmatched junction bases numbered 9, after V lost 4 bases and J lost 5 bases. Germline loops: CDR1 SQVTM, CDR2 ANQGSEA.